The text below deals with one TCR beta chain. As processed by the authors: For nucleated cells, counts were estimated from reference gene primer amplification. Profiled with immunoSEQ multiplex PCR; TCRdb holds only in-frame clones, not every one. From that table come the V and J calls and clone size; the DNA was used to work out D and trimming. The data show tens of thousands of clones, 70% to 90% seen once. This specimen belongs to a study of blood T cell repertoires in COVID-19. In the study overall: From the United States, Italy and Spain came samples of acute and convalescent COVID-19. PBMCs, B-cell-depleted T cells, or T cells provided the cDNA or gDNA that made up the material.

The CDR3 runs to 17 residues. The V gene lost 5 bases and the J gene lost 8 bases, with 25 bases spanning the gap. Germline CDR1 MNHEY, CDR2 SVGEGT. This TCR was sampled from a human donor in a cohort sampled during active COVID-19. What was sequenced was peripheral blood. The chain employs TRBV6-2 or TRBV6-3 and TRBJ2-1, with D maybe TRBD2 (7 bases). CDR3 in amino acids: CASSAWRTAAGVHEQFF. As DNA, the CDR3 is TGTGCCAGCAGTGCATGGAGGACAGCCGCGGGGGTACATGAGCAGTTCTTC.